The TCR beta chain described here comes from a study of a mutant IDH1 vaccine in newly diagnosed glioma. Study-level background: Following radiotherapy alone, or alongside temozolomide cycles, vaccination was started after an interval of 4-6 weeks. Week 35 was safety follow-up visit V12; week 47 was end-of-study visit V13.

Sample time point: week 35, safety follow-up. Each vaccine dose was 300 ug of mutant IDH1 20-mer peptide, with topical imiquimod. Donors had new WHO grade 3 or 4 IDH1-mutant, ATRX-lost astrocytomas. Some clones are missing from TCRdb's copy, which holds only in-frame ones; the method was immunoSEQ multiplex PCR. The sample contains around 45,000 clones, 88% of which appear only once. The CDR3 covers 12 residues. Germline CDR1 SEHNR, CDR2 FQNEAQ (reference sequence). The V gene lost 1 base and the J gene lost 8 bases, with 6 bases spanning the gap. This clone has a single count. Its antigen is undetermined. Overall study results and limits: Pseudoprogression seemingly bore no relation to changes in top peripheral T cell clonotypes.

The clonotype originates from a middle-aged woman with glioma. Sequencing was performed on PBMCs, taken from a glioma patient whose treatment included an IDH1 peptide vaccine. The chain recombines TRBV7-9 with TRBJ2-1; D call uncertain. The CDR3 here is CASSLVLDEQFF. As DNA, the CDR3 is TGTGCCAGCAGCTTAGTATTGGATGAGCAGTTCTTC. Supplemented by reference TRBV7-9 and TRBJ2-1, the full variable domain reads DTGVSQNPRHKITKRGQNVTFRCDPISEHNRLYWYRQTLGQGPEFLTYFQNEAQLEKSRLLSDRFSAERPKGSFSTLEIQRTEQGDSAMYLCASSLVLDEQFFGPGTRLTVL.